These 2 T cell receptor beta chains came from one sample sequenced in a study of T cell repertoires in cytomegalovirus infection. MiXCR, applied by TCRdb to the reads, yields one record per CDR3 protein. The sample lists around 530,000 distinct CDR3 sequences, approximately 26% occurring once. The sequencing input was PBMCs. All receptors come from a human donor in good health (CMV status not recorded). Some clones in this sample may be carry-over from other donors' samples.

The table lists this clonotype with many counts. V gene TRBV7-2 combines with J gene TRBJ1-1; no reliable D call. This CDR3 is 18 amino acids long. V was clipped by 0 bases and J by 5 bases, with 22 bases between them. Germline CDR1 reads SGHTA; CDR2 reads FQGNSA. The CDR3 here is CASSLALGRGGKKTEAFF. The CDR3 region has the DNA TGTGCCAGCAGCTTAGCGCTTGGCCGAGGTGGGAAAAAGACTGAAGCTTTCTTT.

This clonotype appeared a few times. J is TRBJ2-7 and V is TRBV2; D gene uncertain. This CDR3 region has 11 residues. Germline CDR1 reads SNHLY; CDR2 reads FYNNEI. V was cut by 8 bases and J by 0 bases, with 5 bases left in between. CDR3: CASGFSYEQYV. The DNA of the CDR3 is TGTGCCAGCGGGTTCTCCTACGAGCAGTACGTC.